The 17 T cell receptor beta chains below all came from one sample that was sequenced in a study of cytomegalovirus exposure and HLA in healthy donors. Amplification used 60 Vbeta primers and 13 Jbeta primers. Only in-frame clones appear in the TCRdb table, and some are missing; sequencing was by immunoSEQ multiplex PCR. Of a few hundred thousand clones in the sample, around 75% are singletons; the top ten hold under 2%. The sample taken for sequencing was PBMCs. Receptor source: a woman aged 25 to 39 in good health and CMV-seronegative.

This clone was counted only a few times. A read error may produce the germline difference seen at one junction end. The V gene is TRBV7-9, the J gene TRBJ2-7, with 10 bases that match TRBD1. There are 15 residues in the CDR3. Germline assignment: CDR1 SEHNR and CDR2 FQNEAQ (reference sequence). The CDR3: CSSSYRDRGSYEQYF. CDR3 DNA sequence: TGTTCCAGCAGCTACCGGGACAGGGGTTCCTACGAGCAGTACTTC.

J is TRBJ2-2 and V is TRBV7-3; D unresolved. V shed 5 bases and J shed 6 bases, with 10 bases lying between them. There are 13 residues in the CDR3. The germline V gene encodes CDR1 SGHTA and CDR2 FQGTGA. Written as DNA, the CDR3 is TGTGCCAGCAGCCCTTATCCGTCCGGGGAGCTGTTTTTT. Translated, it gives CASSPYPSGELFF. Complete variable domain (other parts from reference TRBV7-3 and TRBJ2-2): GAGVSQTPSNKVTEKGKYVELRCDPISGHTALYWYRQSLGQGPEFLIYFQGTGAADDSGLPNDRFFAVRPEGSVSTLKIQRTERGDSAVYLCASSPYPSGELFFGEGSRLTVL.

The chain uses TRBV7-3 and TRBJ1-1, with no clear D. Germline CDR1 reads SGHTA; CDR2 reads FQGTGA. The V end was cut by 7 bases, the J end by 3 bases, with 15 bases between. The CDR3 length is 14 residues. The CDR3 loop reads CASKPGVSDTEAFF. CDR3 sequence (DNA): TGTGCCAGCAAACCCGGGGTATCGGACACTGAAGCTTTCTTT.

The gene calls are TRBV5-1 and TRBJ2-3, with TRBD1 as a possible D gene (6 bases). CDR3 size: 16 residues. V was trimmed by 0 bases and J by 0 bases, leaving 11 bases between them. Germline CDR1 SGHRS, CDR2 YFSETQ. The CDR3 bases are TGCGCCAGCAGCTTGGAGTGGGGGCGTAGCACAGATACGCAGTATTTT. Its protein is CASSLEWGRSTDTQYF.

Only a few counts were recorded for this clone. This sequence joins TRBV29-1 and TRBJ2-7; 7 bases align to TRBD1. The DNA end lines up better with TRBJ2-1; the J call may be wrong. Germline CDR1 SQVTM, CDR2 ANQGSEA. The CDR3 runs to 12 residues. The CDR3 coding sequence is TGCAGCGTAGGAGACAGGGTAGGGGAGCAGTTCTTC. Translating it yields CSVGDRVGEQFF.

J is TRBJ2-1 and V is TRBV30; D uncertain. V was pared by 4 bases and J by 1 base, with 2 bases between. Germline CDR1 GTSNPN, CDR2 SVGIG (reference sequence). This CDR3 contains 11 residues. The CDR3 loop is CAWISYNEQFF. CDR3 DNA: TGTGCCTGGATATCCTACAATGAGCAGTTCTTC.

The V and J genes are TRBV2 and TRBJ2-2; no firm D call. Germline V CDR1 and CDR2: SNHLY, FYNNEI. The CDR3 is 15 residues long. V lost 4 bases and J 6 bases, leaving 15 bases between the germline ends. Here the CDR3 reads CASSAFQAPPGELFF. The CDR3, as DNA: TGTGCCAGCAGTGCCTTTCAAGCGCCCCCCGGGGAGCTGTTTTTT.

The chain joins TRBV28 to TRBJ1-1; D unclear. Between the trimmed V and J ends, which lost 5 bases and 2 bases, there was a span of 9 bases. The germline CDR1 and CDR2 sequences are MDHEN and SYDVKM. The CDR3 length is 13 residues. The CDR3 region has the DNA TGTGCCAGCAGTAGGACGGGAAACACTGAAGCTTTCTTT. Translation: CASSRTGNTEAFF. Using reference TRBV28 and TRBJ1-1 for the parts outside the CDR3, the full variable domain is DVKVTQSSRYLVKRTGEKVFLECVQDMDHENMFWYRQDPGLGLRLIYFSYDVKMKEKGDIPEGYSVSREKKERFSLILESASTNQTSMYLCASSRTGNTEAFFGQGTRLTVV.

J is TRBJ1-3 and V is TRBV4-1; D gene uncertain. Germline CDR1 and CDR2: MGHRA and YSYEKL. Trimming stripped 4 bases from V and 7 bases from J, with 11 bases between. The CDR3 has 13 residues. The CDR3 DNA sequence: TGCGCCAGCAGCCCCCTGGGGAGCAACACCATATATTTT. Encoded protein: CASSPLGSNTIYF.

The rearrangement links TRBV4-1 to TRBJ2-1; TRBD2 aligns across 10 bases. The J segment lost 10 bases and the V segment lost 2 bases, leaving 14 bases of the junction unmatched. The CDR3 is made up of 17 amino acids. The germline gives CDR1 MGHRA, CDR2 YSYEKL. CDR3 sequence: CASSQPRRGLAGAEQFF. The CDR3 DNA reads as TGCGCCAGCAGCCAACCCCGGAGAGGGCTAGCGGGGGCCGAGCAGTTCTTC.

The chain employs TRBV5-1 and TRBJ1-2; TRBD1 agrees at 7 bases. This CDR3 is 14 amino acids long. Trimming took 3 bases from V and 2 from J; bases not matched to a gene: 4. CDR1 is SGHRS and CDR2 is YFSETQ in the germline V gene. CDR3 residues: CASSWGTENYGYTF. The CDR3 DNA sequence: TGCGCCAGCAGCTGGGGGACAGAAAACTATGGCTACACCTTC.

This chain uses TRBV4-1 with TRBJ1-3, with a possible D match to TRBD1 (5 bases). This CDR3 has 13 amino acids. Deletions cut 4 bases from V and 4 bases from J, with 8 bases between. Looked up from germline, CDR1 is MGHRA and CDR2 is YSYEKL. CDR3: CASSLGAGNTIYF. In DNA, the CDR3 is TGCGCCAGCAGCCTTGGGGCGGGAAACACCATATATTTT.

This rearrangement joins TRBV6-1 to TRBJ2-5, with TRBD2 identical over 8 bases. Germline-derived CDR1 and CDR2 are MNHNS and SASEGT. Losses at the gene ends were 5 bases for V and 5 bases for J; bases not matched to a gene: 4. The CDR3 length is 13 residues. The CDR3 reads CASSSGLEETQYF. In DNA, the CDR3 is TGTGCCAGCAGTTCGGGACTAGAGGAGACCCAGTACTTC.

The CDR3, as DNA: TGTGCCAGCAGACGCGGGGGTATTAGGAACACCGGGGAGCTGTTTTTT. Its translation is CASRRGGIRNTGELFF. The chain has TRBV5-5 and TRBJ2-2, with 7 bases matching TRBD2. The CDR3 sequence is 16 residues long. J lost 1 base, V lost 5 bases, and 8 bases had no gene match. Looked up from germline, CDR1 is SGHKS and CDR2 is YYEKEE (reference sequence).

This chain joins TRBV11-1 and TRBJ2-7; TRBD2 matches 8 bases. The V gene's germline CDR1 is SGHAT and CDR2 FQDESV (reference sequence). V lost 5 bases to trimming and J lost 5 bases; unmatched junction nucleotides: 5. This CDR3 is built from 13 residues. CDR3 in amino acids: CASSTAGANEQYF. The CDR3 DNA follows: TGTGCCAGCAGCACAGCGGGAGCTAACGAGCAGTACTTC.

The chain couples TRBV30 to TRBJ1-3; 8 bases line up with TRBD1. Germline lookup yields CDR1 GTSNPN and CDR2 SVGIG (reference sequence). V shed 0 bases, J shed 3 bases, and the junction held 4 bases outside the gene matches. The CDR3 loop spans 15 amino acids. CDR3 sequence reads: CAWSVRRGLGNTIYF. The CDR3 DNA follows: TGTGCCTGGAGTGTACGCAGGGGGCTTGGAAACACCATATATTTT.

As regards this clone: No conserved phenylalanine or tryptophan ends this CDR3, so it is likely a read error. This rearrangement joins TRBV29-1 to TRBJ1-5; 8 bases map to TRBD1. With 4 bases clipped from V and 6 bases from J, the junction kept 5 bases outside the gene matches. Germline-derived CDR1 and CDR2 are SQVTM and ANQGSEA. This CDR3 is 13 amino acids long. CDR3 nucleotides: TGCAGCGTTGGGACAGGGACAGGTCAGCCCCAGCATTTG. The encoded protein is CSVGTGTGQPQHL.